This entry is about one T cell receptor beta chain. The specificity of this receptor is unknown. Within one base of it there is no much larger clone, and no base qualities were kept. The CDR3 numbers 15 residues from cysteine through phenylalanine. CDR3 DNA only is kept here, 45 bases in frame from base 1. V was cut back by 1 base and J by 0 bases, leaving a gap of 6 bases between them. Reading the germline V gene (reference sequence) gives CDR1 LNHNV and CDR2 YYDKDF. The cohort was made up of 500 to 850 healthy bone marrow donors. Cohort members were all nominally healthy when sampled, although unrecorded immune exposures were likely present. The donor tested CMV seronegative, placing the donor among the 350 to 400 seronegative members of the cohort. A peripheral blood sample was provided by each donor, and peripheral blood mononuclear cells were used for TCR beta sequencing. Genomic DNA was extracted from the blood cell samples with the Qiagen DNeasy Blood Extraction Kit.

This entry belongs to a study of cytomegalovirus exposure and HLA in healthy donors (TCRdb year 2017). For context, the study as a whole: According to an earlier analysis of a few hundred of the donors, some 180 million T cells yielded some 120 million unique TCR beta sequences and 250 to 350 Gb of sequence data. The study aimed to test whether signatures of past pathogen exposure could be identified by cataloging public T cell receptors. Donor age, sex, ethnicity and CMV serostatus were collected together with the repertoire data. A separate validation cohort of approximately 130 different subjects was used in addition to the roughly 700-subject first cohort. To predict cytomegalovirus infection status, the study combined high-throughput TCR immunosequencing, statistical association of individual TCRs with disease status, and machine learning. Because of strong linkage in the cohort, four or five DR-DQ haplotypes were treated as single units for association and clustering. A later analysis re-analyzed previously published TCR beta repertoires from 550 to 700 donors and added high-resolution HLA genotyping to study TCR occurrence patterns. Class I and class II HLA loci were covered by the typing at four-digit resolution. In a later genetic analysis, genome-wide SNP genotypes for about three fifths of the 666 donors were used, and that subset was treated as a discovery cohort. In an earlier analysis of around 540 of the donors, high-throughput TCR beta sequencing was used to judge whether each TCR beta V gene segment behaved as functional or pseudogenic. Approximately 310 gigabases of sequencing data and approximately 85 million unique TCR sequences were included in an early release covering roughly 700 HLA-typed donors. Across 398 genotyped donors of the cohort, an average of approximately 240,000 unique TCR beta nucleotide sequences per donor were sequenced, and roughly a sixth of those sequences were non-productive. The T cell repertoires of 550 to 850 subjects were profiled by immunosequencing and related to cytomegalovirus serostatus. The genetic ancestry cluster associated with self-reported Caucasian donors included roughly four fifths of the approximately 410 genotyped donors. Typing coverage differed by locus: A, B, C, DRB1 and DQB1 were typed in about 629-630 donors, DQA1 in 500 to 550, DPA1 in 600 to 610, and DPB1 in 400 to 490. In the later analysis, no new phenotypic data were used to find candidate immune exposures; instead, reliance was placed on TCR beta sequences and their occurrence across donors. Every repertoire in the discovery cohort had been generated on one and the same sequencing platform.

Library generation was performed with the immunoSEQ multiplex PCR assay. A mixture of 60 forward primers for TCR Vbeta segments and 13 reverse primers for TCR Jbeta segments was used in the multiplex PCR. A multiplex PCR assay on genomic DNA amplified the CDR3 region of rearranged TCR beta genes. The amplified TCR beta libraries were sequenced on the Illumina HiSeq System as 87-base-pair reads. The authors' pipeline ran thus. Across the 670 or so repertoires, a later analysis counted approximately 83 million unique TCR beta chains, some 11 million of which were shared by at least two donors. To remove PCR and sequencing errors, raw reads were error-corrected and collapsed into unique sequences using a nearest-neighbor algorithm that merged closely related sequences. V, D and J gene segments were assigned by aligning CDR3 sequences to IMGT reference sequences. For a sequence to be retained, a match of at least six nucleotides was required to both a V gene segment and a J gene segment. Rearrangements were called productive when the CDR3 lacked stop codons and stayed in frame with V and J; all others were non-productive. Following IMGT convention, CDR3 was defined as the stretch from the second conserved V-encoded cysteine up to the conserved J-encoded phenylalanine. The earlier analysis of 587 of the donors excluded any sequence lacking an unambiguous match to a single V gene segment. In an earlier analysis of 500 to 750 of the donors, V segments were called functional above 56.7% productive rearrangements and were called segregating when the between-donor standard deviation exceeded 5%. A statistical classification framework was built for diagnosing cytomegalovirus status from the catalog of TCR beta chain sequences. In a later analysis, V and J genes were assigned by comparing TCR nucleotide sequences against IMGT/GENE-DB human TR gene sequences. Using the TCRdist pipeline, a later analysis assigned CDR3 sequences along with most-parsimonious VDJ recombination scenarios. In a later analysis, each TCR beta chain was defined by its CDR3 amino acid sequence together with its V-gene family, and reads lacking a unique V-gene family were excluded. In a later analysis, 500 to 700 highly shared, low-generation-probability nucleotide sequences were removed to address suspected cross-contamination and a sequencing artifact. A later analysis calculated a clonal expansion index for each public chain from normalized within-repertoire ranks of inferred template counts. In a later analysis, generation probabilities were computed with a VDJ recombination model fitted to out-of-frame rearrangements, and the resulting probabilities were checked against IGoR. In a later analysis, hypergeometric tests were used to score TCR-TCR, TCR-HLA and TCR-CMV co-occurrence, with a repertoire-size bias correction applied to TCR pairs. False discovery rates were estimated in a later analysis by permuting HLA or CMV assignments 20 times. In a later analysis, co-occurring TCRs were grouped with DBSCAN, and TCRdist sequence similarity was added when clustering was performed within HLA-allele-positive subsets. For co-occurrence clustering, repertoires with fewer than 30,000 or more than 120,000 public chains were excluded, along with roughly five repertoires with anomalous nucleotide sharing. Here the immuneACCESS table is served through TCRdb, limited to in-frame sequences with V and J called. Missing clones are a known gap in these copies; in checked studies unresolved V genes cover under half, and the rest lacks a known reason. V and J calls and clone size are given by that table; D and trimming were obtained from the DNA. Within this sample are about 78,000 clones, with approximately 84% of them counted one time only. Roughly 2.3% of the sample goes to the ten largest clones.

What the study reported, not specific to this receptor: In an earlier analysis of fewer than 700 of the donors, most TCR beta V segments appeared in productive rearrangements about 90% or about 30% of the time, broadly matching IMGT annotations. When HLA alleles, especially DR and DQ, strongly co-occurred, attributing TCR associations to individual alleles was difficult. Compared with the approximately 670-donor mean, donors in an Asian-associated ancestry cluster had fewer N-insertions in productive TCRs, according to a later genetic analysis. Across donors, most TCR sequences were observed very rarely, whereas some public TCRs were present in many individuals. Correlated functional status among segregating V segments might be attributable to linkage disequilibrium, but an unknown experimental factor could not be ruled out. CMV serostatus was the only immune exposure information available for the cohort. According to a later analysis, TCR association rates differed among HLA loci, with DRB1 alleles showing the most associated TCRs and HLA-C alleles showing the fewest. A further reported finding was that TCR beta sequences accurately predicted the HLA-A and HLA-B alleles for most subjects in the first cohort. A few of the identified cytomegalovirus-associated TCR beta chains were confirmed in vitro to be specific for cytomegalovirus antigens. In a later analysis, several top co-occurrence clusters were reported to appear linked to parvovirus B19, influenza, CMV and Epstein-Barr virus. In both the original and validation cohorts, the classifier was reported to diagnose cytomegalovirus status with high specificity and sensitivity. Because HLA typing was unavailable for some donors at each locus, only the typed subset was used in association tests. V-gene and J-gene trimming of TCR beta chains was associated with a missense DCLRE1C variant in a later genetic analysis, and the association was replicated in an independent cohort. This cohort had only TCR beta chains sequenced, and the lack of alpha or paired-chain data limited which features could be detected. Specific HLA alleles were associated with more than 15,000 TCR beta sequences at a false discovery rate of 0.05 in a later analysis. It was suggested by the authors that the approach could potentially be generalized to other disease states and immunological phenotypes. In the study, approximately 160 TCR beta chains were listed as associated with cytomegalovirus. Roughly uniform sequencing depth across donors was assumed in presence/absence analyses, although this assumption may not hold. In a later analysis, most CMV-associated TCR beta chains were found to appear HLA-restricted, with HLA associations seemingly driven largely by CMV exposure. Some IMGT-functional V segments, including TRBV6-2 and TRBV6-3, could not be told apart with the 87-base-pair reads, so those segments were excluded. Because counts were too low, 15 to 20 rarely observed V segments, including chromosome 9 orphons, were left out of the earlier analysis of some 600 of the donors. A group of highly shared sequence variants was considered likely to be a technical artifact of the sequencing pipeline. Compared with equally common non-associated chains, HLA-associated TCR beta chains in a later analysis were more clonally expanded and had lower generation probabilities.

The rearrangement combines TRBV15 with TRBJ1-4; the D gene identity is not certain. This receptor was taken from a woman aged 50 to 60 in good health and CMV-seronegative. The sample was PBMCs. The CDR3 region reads CATSRGPATNEKLFF. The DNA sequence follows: TGTGCCACCAGCAGAGGTCCGGCAACTAATGAAAAACTGTTTTTT.